A single sample is the source of the 4 T cell receptor beta chains below, sequenced in a study of human T cells and chemical hapten exposure. TCRdb passed the RACE reads through MiXCR, listing each CDR3 protein once. Among 80,000 to 95,000 distinct CDR3 sequences, about 9.9% were seen once, and the ten largest hold around 1.4%. The time point denotes: patch test 2, 6 weeks after DPC sensitization. Sample treatment: therapeutic diphenylcyclopropenone sensitization with weekly scalp DPC. The sequencing used whole blood, collected in connection with sensitization to the hapten diphenylcyclopropenone (DPC). The receptors shown here come from a man younger than 30 with alopecia areata. Some clones in this sample may be carry-over from other donors' samples.

In its sample, this clonotype was seen many times. This chain joins TRBV27 and TRBJ2-7; 7 bases match TRBD1. Germline V gives CDR1 MNHEY, CDR2 SMNVEV (reference sequence). This CDR3 has 15 amino acids. The V gene end was trimmed by 2 bases and the J gene end by 7 bases; junction bases not matched to a gene: 11. The CDR3 reads CASSLPGTAILEQYF. CDR3 bases: TGTGCCAGCAGTTTACCCGGGACAGCTATCCTTGAGCAGTACTTC.

In its sample, this clonotype was seen many times. The chain employs TRBV4-2 and TRBJ2-7; D is possibly TRBD2 (7 bases). Trimming pared 1 base from V and 2 bases from J, leaving 12 bases between. The CDR3 has 15 amino acids. Germline loops: CDR1 LGHNA, CDR2 YNFKEQ. The CDR3 spells CASSQVRGAPYEQYF. The DNA of the CDR3 is TGTGCCAGCAGCCAAGTTCGGGGGGCCCCCTACGAGCAGTACTTC.

This clonotype was detected many times. This chain links TRBV5-1 with TRBJ2-7, with D maybe TRBD2 (5 bases). The V end lost 2 bases, the J end lost 6 bases, and 9 bases lay between the germline ends. CDR1 SGHRS and CDR2 YFSETQ come from the germline V gene. The CDR3 is 12 residues long. CDR3 sequence: CASSLSGIEQYF. The CDR3, as DNA: TGCGCCAGCAGCTTAAGCGGCATCGAGCAGTACTTC.

The chain joins TRBV29-1 to TRBJ1-5, with D unclear. Trimming took 6 bases from V and 0 from J, leaving 12 bases between them. The V gene's germline CDR1 is SQVTM and CDR2 ANQGSEA. The CDR3 is 14 amino acids. The CDR3 sequence: CSVSDGDSNQPQHF. The CDR3 DNA sequence: TGCAGCGTCTCCGACGGGGATAGCAATCAGCCCCAGCATTTT.